One sample yielded the 21 T cell receptor beta chains listed below, sequenced in a study of T cells in Graves' hyperthyroidism and ophthalmopathy. Authors of the study amplified TCR beta CDR3 regions from RNA transcripts. The primer set for the first-round RT-PCR of the TCR CDR3 was HTBI. MiXCR, run by TCRdb on the multiplex PCR reads, gives a single entry per CDR3 protein. The sample carries around 300,000 distinct CDR3 sequences, under 30% recorded once. The sample taken for sequencing was blood. These receptors came from a man aged 40-49 years with Graves' hyperthyroidism that later progressed to Graves' ophthalmopathy.

This clonotype turned up a few times. This rearrangement joins TRBV19 to TRBJ1-1, with D unclear. Germline loops: CDR1 LNHDA, CDR2 SQIVND (reference sequence). The CDR3 is 14 residues long. With 0 bases removed from V and 5 bases from J, the gap between germline ends came to 10 bases. CDR3 amino acids: CASSIDRRGTEAFF. The CDR3 DNA sequence: TGTGCCAGTAGTATAGATCGGAGAGGGACTGAAGCTTTCTTT.

This clonotype appeared many times. The rearrangement joins TRBV12-3 or TRBV12-4 to TRBJ2-1, with TRBD2 as a possible D gene (7 bases). The CDR3 extends over 15 amino acids. Trimming stripped 5 bases from V and 4 bases from J, with 15 bases between. Written as DNA, the CDR3 is TGTGCCAGCAGTCCTAACCGGGGGGCTTACAATGAGCAGTTCTTC. Protein: CASSPNRGAYNEQFF.

This chain's CDR3 is CASSFVGEGGGYTF. The CDR3 DNA follows: TGTGCCAGCAGTTTTGTGGGGGAGGGGGGCGGCTACACCTTC. V usage is TRBV12-3 or TRBV12-4 and J usage is TRBJ1-2, with D possibly being TRBD1 (6 bases). CDR3 size: 14 residues. V lost 3 bases and J lost 8, with 16 bases in between.

This clonotype has just a few counts. The rearrangement uses TRBV19 and TRBJ2-4, with D hard to call. Trimming shortened V by 3 bases and J by 1 base, and 7 bases separated the two germline ends. The CDR3 extends over 14 amino acids. CDR1 and CDR2 (germline): LNHDA, SQIVND (reference sequence). CDR3 DNA sequence: TGTGCCAGTAGTATGGGCGGTGCCAAAAACATTCAGTACTTC. Translated, it gives CASSMGGAKNIQYF.

This sequence joins TRBV30 and TRBJ1-2, with D possibly TRBD1 on 5 matching bases. V lost 1 base and J lost 0, with 12 bases in between. The CDR3 sequence is 15 residues long. Per the germline V gene, CDR1 is GTSNPN and CDR2 is SVGIG (reference sequence). CDR3 residues: CAWSERGTANYGYTF. The CDR3 DNA sequence: TGTGCCTGGAGTGAGAGGGGAACAGCTAACTATGGCTACACCTTC.

This clonotype was seen repeatedly, ten times or more. The V and J genes are TRBV5-1 and TRBJ2-3; weak D call: TRBD2 (6 bases). The CDR3 length is 14 residues. CDR1 and CDR2 (germline): SGHRS, YFSETQ. Trimming pared 0 bases from V and 5 bases from J, leaving 10 bases between. In DNA form, the CDR3 reads TGCGCCAGCAGCTTGGAACTAGCAGAAGATACGCAGTATTTT. Protein: CASSLELAEDTQYF.

This clonotype was counted many times. The chain combines TRBV12-3 or TRBV12-4 with TRBJ2-7; 13 bases line up with TRBD2. V was clipped by 7 bases and J by 3 bases; unmatched bases: 3. The CDR3 has 14 residues. CDR3 nucleotides: TGTGCCAGCACCAGACTAGCGGGAGGCTACGAGCAGTACTTC. Translated: CASTRLAGGYEQYF.

This clonotype was counted at least ten times. Written as DNA, the CDR3 is TGCGCCAGCAGCTTGGTCAGGGGGAACACCGGGGAGCTGTTTTTT. It yields the protein CASSLVRGNTGELFF. The chain joins TRBV5-1 to TRBJ2-2, with a weak D call TRBD1 (6 bases). The CDR3 is 15 amino acids. From germline, CDR1 is SGHRS and CDR2 YFSETQ. V lost 0 bases to trimming and J lost 1 base, with 7 bases between them.

This clonotype was recorded once. V usage is TRBV12-3 or TRBV12-4 and J usage is TRBJ1-1; D possibly corresponds to TRBD1 (5 bases). V lost 9 bases to trimming and J lost 2 bases, with 13 bases between them. The CDR3 extends over 13 amino acids. This chain's CDR3 is CASPPGGNTEAFF. The DNA for the CDR3 is TGTGCCAGTCCACCGGGGGGAAACACTGAAGCTTTCTTT.

This clonotype appeared many times. A much larger clone lies a single base off, so this may be a read error. The V and J genes are TRBV2 and TRBJ2-7; possible D gene TRBD1, 5 bases. The CDR3 loop spans 15 amino acids. V gave up 8 bases and J gave up 6 bases, with 23 bases separating them. Germline V lookup: CDR1 SNHLY, CDR2 FYNNEI. The CDR3 nucleotides are TGTGCCAGCCCCCCGGCTGACAGAGTAATACTCGAGCAGTACTTC. Its protein product is CASPPADRVILEQYF.

This clonotype was seen at least ten times. The chain employs TRBV5-1 and TRBJ1-5; D not certain. CDR3 length: 14 residues. V was pared by 2 bases and J by 5 bases, with 11 bases between. Germline loops: CDR1 SGHRS, CDR2 YFSETQ. The CDR3 region is CASSFGGLDQPQHF. The CDR3 region has the DNA TGCGCCAGCAGCTTCGGCGGGTTGGATCAGCCCCAGCATTTT.

This clonotype was observed at least ten times. The chain joins TRBV5-1 to TRBJ2-7; 8 bases map to TRBD1. The CDR3 is 14 amino acids. Losses at the gene ends were 0 bases for V and 5 bases for J; bases not matched to a gene: 4. The germline V gene encodes CDR1 SGHRS and CDR2 YFSETQ. CDR3 sequence: CASSLAPTGDEQYF. CDR3 bases: TGCGCCAGCAGCTTGGCTCCGACAGGGGACGAGCAGTACTTC.

This clonotype was picked up many times. The CDR3 loop reads CASSHPGTSGSAAKNIQYF. The CDR3 nucleotides are TGTGCCAGCAGTCATCCCGGGACTAGCGGGAGCGCAGCCAAAAACATTCAGTACTTC. The chain links TRBV28 to TRBJ2-4; the match to TRBD2 covers 14 bases. The germline V gene has CDR1 MDHEN and CDR2 SYDVKM. CDR3 length: 19 amino acids. The junction had 9 bases not matched to a gene; V was cut back by 5 bases and J by 0 bases.

This clonotype has a count of ten or more. The chain employs TRBV20-1 and TRBJ2-6, with D tentatively TRBD1 or TRBD2 (5 bases each). The CDR3 spans 16 residues. The ends were cut back, 6 bases at V and 0 bases at J, with 15 bases in the middle. Germline CDR1 is DFQATT and CDR2 is SNEGSKA (reference sequence). The CDR3 protein is CSAHTGRASGANVLTF. In DNA, the CDR3 is TGCAGTGCCCACACGGGACGGGCCTCTGGGGCCAACGTCCTGACTTTC.

This clonotype was seen repeatedly, ten times or more. V is TRBV29-1 and J is TRBJ2-7, with a weak D call TRBD2 (6 bases). This CDR3 is 11 amino acids long. Germline values: CDR1 SQVTM, CDR2 ANQGSEA. V was pared by 6 bases and J by 6 bases, with 12 bases between. In DNA, the CDR3 is TGCAGCGTGGGGACTTCGGGCGAGCAGTACTTC. Translated, it gives CSVGTSGEQYF.

This clonotype was observed many times. The chain carries TRBV7-6 and TRBJ2-5; TRBD2 agrees at 9 bases. The CDR3 runs to 15 residues. Germline V lookup: CDR1 SGHVS, CDR2 FNYEAQ. The junction had 5 bases not matched to a gene; V was cut back by 1 base and J by 5 bases. CDR3 DNA: TGTGCCAGCAGCTTAGGTGCTAGCGGGACCGAGACCCAGTACTTC. It yields the protein CASSLGASGTETQYF.

The chain has TRBV18 and TRBJ1-1; 8 bases are a match to TRBD1. Germline CDR1 reads KGHSH; CDR2 reads LQKENI. The V gene end was trimmed by 0 bases and the J gene end by 10 bases; junction bases not matched to a gene: 4. The CDR3 runs to 13 residues. CDR3 bases: TGTGCCAGCTCACCACCGTCCGGACAGGGAGCTTTCTTT. Protein product: CASSPPSGQGAFF.

This clonotype has ten or more counts. This chain links TRBV28 with TRBJ2-4, with 8 bases that match TRBD2. Looked up from germline, CDR1 is MDHEN and CDR2 is SYDVKM. After removal of 6 bases from V and 9 bases from J, the junction contained 10 bases not matched to a gene. The CDR3 runs 14 residues. The CDR3 here is CASRVRREVRIQYF. The CDR3 DNA is TGTGCCAGCAGGGTAAGGCGGGAGGTCCGCATTCAGTACTTC.

This clonotype has just a few counts. The CDR3 DNA reads TGTGCCAGCAGCTTGTCGGACAACCCCTACGAGCAGTACTTC. It is translated as CASSLSDNPYEQYF. The chain links TRBV5-4 to TRBJ2-7; D possibly corresponds to TRBD1 (5 bases). Between the trimmed V and J ends, which lost 1 base and 2 bases, there was a span of 10 bases. Germline assignment: CDR1 SGHNT and CDR2 YYREEE (reference sequence). There are 14 residues in the CDR3.

Many counts were recorded for this clonotype. The chain carries TRBV7-9 and TRBJ1-1, with D unclear. The V and J ends lost 3 bases and 1 base respectively, with 12 bases between them. This CDR3 is built from 15 residues. CDR1 and CDR2 from the germline V gene are SEHNR and FQNEAQ (reference sequence). CDR3 DNA sequence: TGTGCCAGCAGCTTCTCCGCAGCTGAGAACACTGAAGCTTTCTTT. Encoded protein: CASSFSAAENTEAFF. Full variable domain (outside the CDR3, taken from reference TRBV7-9 and TRBJ1-1): DTGVSQNPRHKITKRGQNVTFRCDPISEHNRLYWYRQTLGQGPEFLTYFQNEAQLEKSRLLSDRFSAERPKGSFSTLEIQRTEQGDSAMYLCASSFSAAENTEAFFGQGTRLTVV.

In its sample, this clonotype was seen many times. CDR3 protein: CSARDIDRSSYEQYF. CDR3 DNA: TGCAGTGCTAGAGACATTGACAGGAGCTCCTACGAGCAGTACTTC. V usage is TRBV20-1 and J usage is TRBJ2-7, with a tentative D call TRBD1 (6 bases). The CDR3 extends over 15 amino acids. V was shortened by 0 bases and J by 0 bases, with 12 bases between the two germline ends. CDR1 is DFQATT, CDR2 SNEGSKA, per germline (reference sequence).